Sample share makes the clone carrying this TCR beta chain medium-sized. No antigen is known for it. The data originate from a study of esophageal squamous cell carcinoma under preoperative chemotherapy. Across the study: Samples included peripheral blood T cells as well as tumor-infiltrating lymphocytes.

Time point meaning: before preoperative PTX-NDP chemotherapy. Patients received paclitaxel-nedaplatin as preoperative chemotherapy before surgery. Each CDR3 protein is one row after TCRdb ran MiXCR on the PCR reads. The sample contains over 10,000 distinct CDR3 sequences, 54% of which appear only once. Study-wide results and caveats: After treatment, tumor-infiltrating lymphocytes seemed to come partly from incoming peripheral T cells, not only local changes. Abundant clones tended to shrink rather than expand after paclitaxel-nedaplatin.

The material was obtained from a patient given preoperative chemotherapy. The clonotype originates from a human donor with esophageal squamous cell carcinoma. The donor label of this sample is uncertain.

CDR3 protein: CASSLEEGTQYF. The CDR3 DNA follows: TGTGCCAGCAGCTTAGAGGAGGGTACGCAGTATTTT. This rearrangement joins TRBV7-9 to TRBJ2-3; a weak D match, TRBD2 (6 bases). V gave up 1 base and J gave up 8 bases, with 7 bases separating them. The germline gives CDR1 SEHNR, CDR2 FQNEAQ (reference sequence). The CDR3 runs 12 residues.